This TCR beta chain was sequenced for a study of T-cell reconstitution after alpha-beta-depleted transplantation in children. Findings and caveats of the study: T-cell counts and diversity at one year following transplant were attributed mainly to newly produced T cells. After transplant, at about two months, alpha-beta T cells were reportedly derived from several hundred expanded graft clones. Some patients owed their high day-60 TCRbeta diversity to surviving recipient T cells and thymic progenitors.

Trimming cost V 3 bases and J 1 base, with 10 bases left between them. The V gene's germline CDR1 is SGHTA and CDR2 FQGNSA. The CDR3 is 16 amino acids. This clonotype was recorded at least ten times. Its antigen is undetermined. Unique molecular identifiers were incorporated during preparation of the TCRbeta library. TCRdb processed the PCR reads anew with MiXCR; each CDR3 protein has one entry. This table holds about 490,000 distinct CDR3 sequences, roughly a tenth found once. The chain couples TRBV7-2 to TRBJ2-6; no clear D gene. The receptor was derived from a child under 10 years old with inherited bone marrow failure, due to receive a stem cell transplant. The source was PBMCs, collected before TCRalphabeta/CD19-depleted stem cell transplant. For the CDR3, the DNA is TGTGCCAGCAGCTTGGAGACTCTATCTGGGGCCAACGTCCTGACTTTC. Encoded protein: CASSLETLSGANVLTF.